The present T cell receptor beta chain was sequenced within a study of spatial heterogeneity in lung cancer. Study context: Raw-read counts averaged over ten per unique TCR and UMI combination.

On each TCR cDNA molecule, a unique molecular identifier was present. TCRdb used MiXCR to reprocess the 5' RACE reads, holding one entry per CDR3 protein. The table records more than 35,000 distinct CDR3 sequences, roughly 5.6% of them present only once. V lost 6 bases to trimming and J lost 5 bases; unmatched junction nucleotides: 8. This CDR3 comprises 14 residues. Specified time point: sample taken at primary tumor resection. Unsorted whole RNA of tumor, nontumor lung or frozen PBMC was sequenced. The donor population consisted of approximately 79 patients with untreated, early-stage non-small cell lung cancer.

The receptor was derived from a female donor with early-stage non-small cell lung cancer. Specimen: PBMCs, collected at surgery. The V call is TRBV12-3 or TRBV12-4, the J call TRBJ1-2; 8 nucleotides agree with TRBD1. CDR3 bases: TGTGCCAGCAGGGAAGGACAGGGACGGTATGGCTACACCTTC. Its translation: CASREGQGRYGYTF.